This T cell receptor (beta chain) appears in the sequencing data of a study of human T cells and chemical hapten exposure. This clonotype has a single count. Time point in this sample: patch test 1, 2 weeks after DPC sensitization. Treatment meaning: therapeutic diphenylcyclopropenone sensitization with weekly scalp DPC. Per the study methods: Sample-level TCR yields exhibited a median of around 90,000, with a range of roughly 23,224 to 700,000. One entry per CDR3 protein, called by TCRdb with MiXCR from the RACE reads. The V and J calls were determined by TCRdb, not by the authors. The sample includes under 200,000 distinct CDR3 sequences, around 13% of them seen just once. The sequence came from a young woman with alopecia areata. Some clones in this sample may be carry-over from other donors' samples. The specimen was whole blood, collected in connection with sensitization to the hapten diphenylcyclopropenone (DPC).

The CDR3 bases are TGTGCCAGCTCTCCCGAACGGAGACAGTGGAATGAGCAGTTCTTC. Protein sequence: CASSPERRQWNEQFF. This sequence joins TRBV18 and TRBJ2-1; maybe TRBD1 (5 bases). V was clipped by 6 bases and J by 7 bases, with 19 bases between them. The CDR3 spans 15 residues. Looked up from germline, CDR1 is KGHSH and CDR2 is LQKENI.